This T cell receptor (beta chain) was sequenced for a study of cytomegalovirus exposure and HLA in healthy donors. General study points: It was taken for granted in presence/absence analyses that sequencing depth across donors was roughly uniform.

PCR used 60 Vbeta primers and 13 Jbeta primers. Data came from immunoSEQ multiplex PCR; TCRdb stores just in-frame clones and leaves some out. Seen here are approximately 110,000 clones, 81% observed once, and the top ten hold under 2.5%. The CDR3 totals 13 residues. CDR1 is MNHEY and CDR2 is SMNVEV in the germline V gene (reference sequence). The ends lost 6 bases at V and 6 bases at J; junction bases unmatched: 6. Concerning this clone itself: Its target is not known.

Sequencing was carried out using PBMCs. The TCR sequence derives from a woman aged 30 to 39 in good health and CMV-seronegative. The chain uses TRBV27 and TRBJ1-2; 8 bases agree with TRBD1. The CDR3 loop is CASRLTGDHGYTF. The CDR3 DNA reads TGTGCCAGCAGATTGACAGGGGATCATGGCTACACCTTC.